Listed here are 27 T cell receptor beta chains from one sample, sequenced in a study of blood T cell repertoires in COVID-19. Method: immunoSEQ multiplex PCR; TCRdb's copy keeps in-frame clones and lacks some. Here the sample spans 150,000 to 200,000 clones, approximately 83% being singletons. Source material: peripheral blood. The origin of the receptors is a human donor with active or convalescent COVID-19. The donor label of this sample is uncertain.

CDR3 region: CASSLPTGTFDEQYF. Written as DNA, the CDR3 is TGCGCCAGCAGCCTTCCTACAGGGACGTTTGACGAGCAGTACTTC. V is TRBV5-1 and J is TRBJ2-7, with a weak D call TRBD1 (6 bases). This CDR3 has 15 residues. Per the germline V gene, CDR1 is SGHRS and CDR2 is YFSETQ. Between the trimmed V and J ends, which lost 4 bases and 5 bases, there was a span of 19 bases.

J is TRBJ2-7 and V is TRBV5-1, with TRBD2 matching 9 bases. V shed 3 bases and J 0 bases; nucleotides not matched to a gene: 4. The CDR3 spans 15 residues. The V gene's germline CDR1 is SGHRS and CDR2 YFSETQ. CDR3 protein: CASSYAGGSSYEQYF. CDR3 bases: TGCGCCAGCAGCTACGCGGGGGGGAGCTCCTACGAGCAGTACTTC.

The chain couples TRBV4-3 to TRBJ1-2, with a weak D call TRBD1 (5 bases). Germline assignment: CDR1 LGHNA and CDR2 YSLEER. CDR3 length: 14 amino acids. V was cut by 4 bases and J by 3 bases, with 12 bases left in between. In nucleotides, the CDR3 is TGCGCCAGCAGCCCTAGCGGGGCGCACTATGGCTACACCTTC. Its translation is CASSPSGAHYGYTF.

This chain connects TRBV7-2 to TRBJ2-7; 14 nucleotides match TRBD2. The length of the CDR3 is 14 residues. V gave up 5 bases and J gave up 4 bases; unmatched junction bases: 1. Germline V gene data show CDR1 as SGHTA and CDR2 as FQGNSA. The CDR3 region has the DNA TGTGCCAGCAGCCGGACTAGCGGGGGGTACGAGCAGTACTTC. Translating gives CASSRTSGGYEQYF. The variable domain in full, completed from reference TRBV7-2 and TRBJ2-7, reads GAGVSQSPSNKVTEKGKDVELRCDPISGHTALYWYRQSLGQGLEFLIYFQGNSAPDKSGLPSDRFSAERTGGSVSTLTIQRTQQEDSAVYLCASSRTSGGYEQYFGPGTRLTVT.

The chain joins TRBV24-1 to TRBJ1-5, with D unclear. V shed 4 bases and J shed 7 bases, with 10 bases lying between them. CDR1 and CDR2 (germline): KGHDR, SFDVKD. The CDR3 spans 13 residues. This CDR3 is CATSEPGGQPQHF. CDR3 nucleotide sequence: TGTGCCACCAGTGAACCAGGTGGGCAGCCCCAGCATTTT.

In this sample, this clone turned up once. This CDR3 is also generated by other DNA sequences in the sample. The chain carries TRBV18 and TRBJ1-2; 9 nucleotides align to TRBD1. After removal of 3 bases from V and 2 bases from J, the junction contained 7 bases not matched to a gene. CDR1 and CDR2 from the germline V gene are KGHSH and LQKENI. The CDR3 runs to 16 residues. CDR3 nucleotides: TGTGCCAGCTCACCCACCCGGACAGGGGTAAACTATGGCTACACCTTC. Translation gives CASSPTRTGVNYGYTF. Full variable domain (missing parts from reference TRBV18 and TRBJ1-2): NAGVMQNPRHLVRRRGQEARLRCSPMKGHSHVYWYRQLPEEGLKFMVYLQKENIIDESGMPKERFSAEFPKEGPSILRIQQVVRGDSAAYFCASSPTRTGVNYGYTFGSGTRLTVV.

The chain is built from TRBV7-2 and TRBJ2-3; TRBD2 agrees at 11 bases. V gave up 2 bases and J gave up 2 bases; unmatched junction bases: 3. The CDR3 consists of 16 residues. Germline-derived CDR1 and CDR2 are SGHTA and FQGNSA. The CDR3 coding sequence is TGTGCCAGCAGCTTAACTAGCGGGAGAGTCACAGATACGCAGTATTTT. Protein product: CASSLTSGRVTDTQYF. Supplemented by reference TRBV7-2 and TRBJ2-3, the full variable domain reads GAGVSQSPSNKVTEKGKDVELRCDPISGHTALYWYRQSLGQGLEFLIYFQGNSAPDKSGLPSDRFSAERTGGSVSTLTIQRTQQEDSAVYLCASSLTSGRVTDTQYFGPGTRLTVL.

The rearrangement uses TRBV10-3 and TRBJ2-6, with TRBD2 matching 13 bases. This CDR3 is 18 amino acids long. V trimming: 5 bases; J trimming: 0 bases; junction bases outside the gene matches: 4. Germline CDR1 is ENHRY and CDR2 is SYGVKD. The DNA for the CDR3 is TGTGCCATCAGTTGGGGACTAGCGGGGTCCTCTGGGGCCAACGTCCTGACTTTC. Amino acid sequence: CAISWGLAGSSGANVLTF.

V is TRBV6-5 and J is TRBJ2-1; 13 nucleotides align to TRBD2. Germline loops: CDR1 MNHEY, CDR2 SVGAGI. V was clipped by 2 bases and J by 9 bases; unmatched bases: 4. This CDR3 is 15 amino acids long. The CDR3 region has the DNA TGTGCCAGCAGTTACGGGACTAGCGGGGCAGGTGAGCAGTTCTTC. It codes for CASSYGTSGAGEQFF.

This chain uses TRBV24-1 with TRBJ1-2; D not resolved. Per the germline V gene, CDR1 is KGHDR and CDR2 is SFDVKD. The V end was cut by 2 bases, the J end by 4 bases, with 4 bases between. The CDR3 has 12 residues. CDR3 sequence: CATSDSIYGYTF. The CDR3 region has the DNA TGTGCCACCAGTGATTCAATCTATGGCTACACCTTC.

This clone has a handful of counts. The V and J genes are TRBV18 and TRBJ2-7, with 9 bases identical to TRBD2. In germline, CDR1 is KGHSH, CDR2 LQKENI. The junction had 2 bases not matched to a gene; V was cut back by 3 bases and J by 5 bases. The CDR3 sequence is 13 residues long. In DNA, the CDR3 is TGTGCCAGCTCACCGCGGACTAGCGACGAGCAGTACTTC. Translation gives CASSPRTSDEQYF.

This chain connects TRBV12-3 or TRBV12-4 to TRBJ1-2, with 7 bases that match TRBD1. Trimming at V came to 8 bases and at J to 10 bases, leaving 7 bases not matched to a gene. The CDR3 length is 11 residues. The CDR3 coding sequence is TGTGCCAGCGGGACAGCGGGCGACTACACCTTC. Translated, it gives CASGTAGDYTF.

This chain links TRBV28 with TRBJ1-2; D is undetermined. V shed 1 base and J shed 4 bases, with 4 bases lying between them. Germline-derived CDR1 and CDR2 are MDHEN and SYDVKM. This CDR3 is built from 12 residues. DNA for the CDR3: TGTGCCAGCAGTTTATCCTTCTATGGCTACACCTTC. This translates into CASSLSFYGYTF.

This clone was detected a few times. The chain has TRBV7-9 and TRBJ1-1; 8 positions match TRBD1. The CDR3 is 18 amino acids. J gave up 11 bases and V 2 bases, and 22 bases lay outside the gene matches. CDR1 is SEHNR, CDR2 FQNEAQ, per germline (reference sequence). The CDR3 is CASSLFPRQGQFSRSAFF. The CDR3 DNA reads as TGTGCCAGCAGCTTATTCCCCCGACAGGGGCAATTTTCCCGCAGCGCTTTCTTT.

The V call is TRBV29-1, the J call TRBJ2-5; TRBD1 agrees at 11 bases. V trimming: 7 bases; J trimming: 4 bases; junction bases outside the gene matches: 11. CDR1 SQVTM and CDR2 ANQGSEA come from the germline V gene. The length of the CDR3 is 15 residues. The CDR3 DNA follows: TGCAGCGGTAGGACAGGGGGCAGGTGGGCAGAGACCCAGTACTTC. Translated: CSGRTGGRWAETQYF.

The rearrangement uses TRBV5-6 and TRBJ2-7; D is perhaps TRBD2 (5 bases). This CDR3 is 14 amino acids long. CDR1 is SGHDT, CDR2 YYEEEE, per germline. With 0 bases removed from V and 1 base from J, the gap between germline ends came to 8 bases. The CDR3 DNA follows: TGTGCCAGCAGCTTGGCTGGGAGTTCCTACGAGCAGTACTTC. Protein sequence: CASSLAGSSYEQYF.

The rearrangement joins TRBV2 to TRBJ2-5, with 9 bases lining up with TRBD2. The CDR3 spans 16 residues. Germline trimming cut 4 bases from V and 4 bases from J; bases unmatched to any gene: 10. From germline, CDR1 is SNHLY and CDR2 FYNNEI. CDR3 DNA sequence: TGTGCCAGCAGTGGTGCAAGGGCGGGAGGGCGAGAGACCCAGTACTTC. Translation gives CASSGARAGGRETQYF.

V gene TRBV6-2 or TRBV6-3 combines with J gene TRBJ2-7; 7 bases align to TRBD2. V dropped 0 bases and J dropped 4; count of bases not matched to a gene: 3. CDR1 and CDR2 from the germline V gene are MNHEY and SVGEGT. The CDR3 contains 14 residues. The DNA for the CDR3 is TGTGCCAGCAGTTACTCCGGGGGAGGGTACGAGCAGTACTTC. Its protein product is CASSYSGGGYEQYF.

A few counts support this clone. The chain uses TRBV2 and TRBJ1-2; D may be TRBD1 (5 bases). The CDR3 sequence is 14 residues long. Germline lookup yields CDR1 SNHLY and CDR2 FYNNEI. V was pared by 2 bases and J by 8 bases, with 15 bases between. CDR3 sequence: CASSETSGRGGYTF. The CDR3 DNA follows: TGTGCCAGCAGTGAAACCTCAGGGAGGGGAGGCTACACCTTC.

The rearrangement joins TRBV9 to TRBJ2-5; TRBD2 matches at 7 bases. The CDR3 runs 15 residues. Per germline, CDR1 SGDLS and CDR2 YYNGEE. J gave up 5 bases and V 4 bases, and 11 bases lay outside the gene matches. The CDR3 loop is CASSQWRERGETQYF. The DNA of the CDR3 is TGTGCCAGCAGCCAGTGGCGGGAGAGAGGGGAGACCCAGTACTTC.

V usage is TRBV28 and J usage is TRBJ1-2; no reliable D call. CDR1 and CDR2 (germline): MDHEN, SYDVKM. The CDR3 is 14 residues long. V was pared by 2 bases and J by 2 bases, with 9 bases between. This chain's CDR3 is CASSLTIPNYGYTF. The CDR3 coding sequence is TGTGCCAGCAGTTTAACAATACCAAACTATGGCTACACCTTC.

CDR3 coding DNA: TGTGCCAGCCACAATCTGGACAGGGGGAGAACCGGGGAGCTGTTTTTT. Encoded protein: CASHNLDRGRTGELFF. This sequence joins TRBV18 and TRBJ2-2; 10 bases are shared with TRBD1. Germline V gene sequence: CDR1 KGHSH, CDR2 LQKENI. J was trimmed by 5 bases and V by 8 bases; bases with no gene match: 11. This CDR3 has 16 amino acids.

The V gene is TRBV28, the J gene TRBJ2-7; D gene uncertain. The CDR3 spans 14 residues. In germline, CDR1 is MDHEN, CDR2 SYDVKM. V dropped 5 bases and J dropped 6 bases, with 17 bases sitting between them. CDR3 in amino acids: CASSPGFLLGEQYF. CDR3 in DNA: TGTGCCAGCAGTCCCGGGTTCTTGTTGGGCGAGCAGTACTTC. Supplemented by reference TRBV28 and TRBJ2-7, the full variable domain reads DVKVTQSSRYLVKRTGEKVFLECVQDMDHENMFWYRQDPGLGLRLIYFSYDVKMKEKGDIPEGYSVSREKKERFSLILESASTNQTSMYLCASSPGFLLGEQYFGPGTRLTVT.

This clone was found once. This chain connects TRBV11-1 to TRBJ2-5, with 7 bases fitting TRBD1. The germline V gene encodes CDR1 SGHAT and CDR2 FQDESV (reference sequence). The CDR3 has 16 amino acids. V was clipped by 0 bases and J by 2 bases; unmatched bases: 6. CDR3 nucleotide sequence: TGTGCCAGCAGCTTAGCCCCGGGCAGGGGGCAAGAGACCCAGTACTTC. Translating it yields CASSLAPGRGQETQYF. Filled out from reference TRBV11-1 and TRBJ2-5, the complete variable domain reads EAEVAQSPRYKITEKSQAVAFWCDPISGHATLYWYRQILGQGPELLVQFQDESVVDDSQLPKDRFSAERLKGVDSTLKIQPAELGDSAMYLCASSLAPGRGQETQYFGPGTRLLVL.

The chain joins TRBV18 to TRBJ1-3, with 8 bases identical to TRBD1. This CDR3 comprises 13 residues. Unmatched junction bases numbered 2, after V lost 8 bases and J lost 2 bases. The germline V gene has CDR1 KGHSH and CDR2 LQKENI. The CDR3 reads CASQQGAGNTIYF. The CDR3 bases are TGTGCCAGCCAACAGGGGGCTGGAAACACCATATATTTT.

V usage is TRBV7-2 and J usage is TRBJ1-6; no clear D. Trimming shortened V by 3 bases and J by 12 bases, and 15 bases separated the two germline ends. The CDR3 totals 14 residues. CDR1 SGHTA and CDR2 FQGNSA come from the germline V gene. This CDR3 is CASSFFGILEPLHF. DNA for the CDR3: TGTGCCAGCAGCTTTTTCGGGATCCTGGAACCCCTCCACTTT.

The V call is TRBV9, the J call TRBJ2-5, with TRBD1 matching over 7 bases. Trimming cost V 4 bases and J 2 bases; bases outside gene matches: 11. The germline gives CDR1 SGDLS, CDR2 YYNGEE. This CDR3 region has 16 residues. The CDR3 spells CASSISGQAGQETQYF. For the CDR3, the DNA is TGTGCCAGCAGCATTAGTGGACAGGCAGGGCAAGAGACCCAGTACTTC.